The 10 T cell receptor beta chains below all came from one sample that was sequenced in a study of T cell changes during pregnancy in multiple sclerosis. Sequencing used immunoSEQ multiplex PCR; TCRdb keeps in-frame clones, though not all of them. The sample comprises some 97,000 clones, roughly 93% of which are singletons, and more than 0.8% rests with the top ten. This sample comprised peripheral blood, obtained before pregnancy. All receptors come from a female donor with multiple sclerosis, enrolled in a pregnancy study.

The table lists this clone with a few counts. This rearrangement joins TRBV29-1 to TRBJ1-1, with D tentatively TRBD1 (5 bases). The CDR3 is 13 amino acids. The germline gives CDR1 SQVTM, CDR2 ANQGSEA. The V and J ends lost 7 bases and 0 bases respectively, with 12 bases between them. CDR3 amino acids: CSAGDGVNTEAFF. DNA for the CDR3: TGCAGCGCGGGGGACGGGGTGAACACTGAAGCTTTCTTT.

This chain uses TRBV7-9 with TRBJ2-7; TRBD2 is a possible D gene (6 bases). Trimming shortened V by 1 base and J by 5 bases, and 24 bases separated the two germline ends. This CDR3 contains 18 residues. CDR1 SEHNR and CDR2 FQNEAQ come from the germline V gene (reference sequence). CDR3 residues: CASSLVLQAEGPLDEQYF. The CDR3 DNA is TGTGCCAGCAGCTTAGTTTTGCAGGCGGAGGGCCCGCTGGACGAGCAGTACTTC.

This clone was counted once. The chain uses TRBV30 and TRBJ2-7; possible D gene TRBD2, 6 bases. V lost 5 bases to trimming and J lost 7 bases, with 15 bases between them. Per germline, CDR1 GTSNPN and CDR2 SVGIG (reference sequence). The CDR3 contains 12 residues. The CDR3 here is CAWGQRAGEQYF. Here the CDR3 DNA reads TGTGCCTGGGGCCAAAGGGCGGGGGAGCAGTACTTC.

J is TRBJ2-2 and V is TRBV6-5; D is possibly TRBD1 (5 bases). Germline V gene data show CDR1 as MNHEY and CDR2 as SVGAGI. This CDR3 is built from 15 residues. Trimming pared 6 bases from V and 3 bases from J, leaving 14 bases between. The CDR3 here is CASSPVGPDTGELFF. DNA for the CDR3: TGTGCCAGCAGCCCCGTGGGGCCTGACACCGGGGAGCTGTTTTTT.

This chain joins TRBV7-2 and TRBJ2-7; 12 bases line up with TRBD2. With 2 bases clipped from V and 11 bases from J, the junction kept 1 base outside the gene matches. CDR1 and CDR2 from the germline V gene are SGHTA and FQGNSA. The CDR3 loop spans 12 amino acids. CDR3 nucleotide sequence: TGTGCCAGCAGCTTAACTAGCGGGGGGAAGTACTTC. Translating it yields CASSLTSGGKYF.

This chain connects TRBV21-1 to TRBJ2-1; TRBD2, the D gene given by the table, was not confirmed from the DNA. TRBV21-1 is assigned pseudogene status. This CDR3 has 18 residues. CDR3 region: CASLPRLAGGPHYNEQFF. The CDR3 nucleotides read TGTGCCAGCTTACCGAGACTAGCGGGAGGCCCCCACTACAATGAGCAGTTCTTC.

The chain uses TRBV12-5 and TRBJ2-3; D perhaps matches TRBD1 (6 bases). The length of the CDR3 is 14 residues. Germline CDR1 and CDR2: LGHNT and FRNRAP. V lost 1 base, J lost 1 base, and 6 bases lay in between. CDR3 amino acids: CASGLGQGTDTQYF. The CDR3 nucleotides read TGTGCTAGTGGTTTGGGACAGGGCACAGATACGCAGTATTTT.

This clone was counted once. This chain connects TRBV30 to TRBJ1-1, with TRBD1 as a possible D gene (6 bases). Germline assignment: CDR1 GTSNPN and CDR2 SVGIG (reference sequence). This CDR3 is 15 amino acids long. Trimming took off 2 bases at V and 2 bases at J, with 15 bases between the two ends. The CDR3 loop is CAWSLAGTFNTEAFF. CDR3 DNA sequence: TGTGCCTGGAGTTTAGCTGGGACATTTAACACTGAAGCTTTCTTT.

The rearrangement joins TRBV28 to TRBJ2-7; TRBD2 aligns across 8 bases. Per the germline V gene, CDR1 is MDHEN and CDR2 is SYDVKM. J gave up 0 bases and V 3 bases, and 4 bases lay outside the gene matches. The CDR3 contains 15 residues. CDR3 nucleotides: TGTGCCAGCAGTTTCTCTAGCGGGTTCTCCTACGAGCAGTACTTC. Protein product: CASSFSSGFSYEQYF.

V is TRBV5-1 and J is TRBJ1-2; D call uncertain. V lost 0 bases to trimming and J lost 4 bases, with 7 bases between them. CDR3 length equals 13 residues. From germline, CDR1 is SGHRS and CDR2 YFSETQ. CDR3 amino acids: CASSLAGTYGYTF. Written as DNA, the CDR3 is TGCGCCAGCAGCTTGGCGGGTACCTATGGCTACACCTTC.